This record looks at one TCR beta chain sequence and its context. What it binds is not known. This record comes from a study of T cell repertoires in cytomegalovirus infection. The CDR3 runs 13 residues. Trimming removed 3 bases at V and 1 base at J, with 4 bases between. The germline V gene has CDR1 LGHNT and CDR2 FRNRAP. Study-level results: CMV carriers with the relevant HLA were identified by cumulative public TCR beta family frequency.

TCRdb re-analysed the reads in MiXCR, keeping a single row per CDR3 protein. The sample has hundreds of thousands of distinct CDR3 sequences, 33% seen once. The sequence came from a human donor in good health (CMV status not recorded). Some clones in this sample may be carry-over from other donors' samples. This rearrangement joins TRBV12-5 to TRBJ1-5; no clear D. The specimen was cultured PBMCs, collected from culture after CMV antigen stimulation. In DNA, the CDR3 is TGTGCTAGTGGTTTCTGGAGCAATCAGCCCCAGCATTTT. Amino acids: CASGFWSNQPQHF.